Given below is one TCR gamma chain in context. This clone was detected ten times or more. Its antigen is still unknown. Base qualities are not provided; no much larger clone lies one nucleotide away. For this chain, trimming is 3 bases at the V end and 3 bases at the J end, and the number of junction bases without a gene match is 8. CDR1 and CDR2 were assigned from the germline V gene as VINAFY and YDVSNSKD. The CDR3 has 14 amino acids, counting the end cysteine and phenylalanine. The retained sequence is limited to the CDR3, 42 bases, with the frame set at the first base. TCR sequencing was performed on genomic DNA from peripheral blood mononuclear cells isolated from patients and controls. As controls, approximately 23 healthy adult blood donors (median age about 64 years; some 12 males and around 11 females) were included and were matched to patients for age and sex. In both library preparation methods, multiplex PCR was run with primers aimed at the conserved V and J regions of the TCR genes. Amplicons were purified, pooled and sequenced on an Illumina MiSeq platform. In the authors' own workflow: V(D)J alignment, clonotype assembly and translation were performed with MiXCR, whereas functionality assessment and CDR3 repertoire analyses were performed with VDJtools. CDR3 was defined per IMGT, and analyses were restricted to productive sequences using functional genes, excluding ORF genes and pseudogenes. A custom Python script was used to search all patients and controls for identical amino acid CDR3s of major clonotypes (frequency >=5%). A one-sided non-parametric Wilcoxon test was used to compare clonotype frequencies between patients and controls. TCRdb reprocessed the public data with the CATT caller; entries with the same nucleotide sequence were combined afterwards. The V and J calls shown here were made by TCRdb, not taken from the authors' results. Present in this sample are around 4,500 gamma-chain clones, about 8% of which were seen just once. The ten largest clones add up to under 3.5% of the sample.

These data originate in a study of gamma delta lymphoproliferative disorders and STAT genes (dated by TCRdb to 2016 to 2019). For the study in its entirety: The LymphoTrack Dx TCRG Assay was used to build gamma-chain libraries from a minimum of 50 ng of genomic DNA. Delta-chain libraries followed the EuroClonality-NGS working group standard operating procedure, because no corresponding Invivoscribe delta assay was available. The study profiled TCR gamma and delta CDR3 repertoires by deep sequencing in Tgammadelta lymphoproliferative disease patients and healthy controls, within a larger immunophenotypic and STAT-mutation study. To confirm results, a couple of gamma-chain samples and every delta-chain sample were sequenced twice.

Summary of the overall study and its limitations: Leukemic cells were skewed toward terminal effectors, whereas control T cells likely spanned varied maturation stages, a difference potentially limiting comparisons between patients and controls. According to the authors, NGS specificity may be reduced at low frequencies, so whether leukemic clones are public or private needs confirmation. Nearly all major patient gamma and delta clonotypes were public, shared with at least one healthy donor; only two gamma clonotypes were private to disease. When whole repertoires were clustered, gamma repertoires from patients formed a group apart from those of healthy controls, but delta repertoires showed no separation between the groups.

Sequenced sample: blood. This clonotype was obtained from a human donor in good health. This chain is built from TRGV5 and TRGJ1 or TRGJ2. No J gene was available from TCRdb, and it was assigned here by a germline match of the DNA. This receptor has the CDR3 CATWDPSGYYKKLF. DNA sequence: TGTGCCACCTGGGACCCCTCGGGTTATTATAAGAAACTCTTT.